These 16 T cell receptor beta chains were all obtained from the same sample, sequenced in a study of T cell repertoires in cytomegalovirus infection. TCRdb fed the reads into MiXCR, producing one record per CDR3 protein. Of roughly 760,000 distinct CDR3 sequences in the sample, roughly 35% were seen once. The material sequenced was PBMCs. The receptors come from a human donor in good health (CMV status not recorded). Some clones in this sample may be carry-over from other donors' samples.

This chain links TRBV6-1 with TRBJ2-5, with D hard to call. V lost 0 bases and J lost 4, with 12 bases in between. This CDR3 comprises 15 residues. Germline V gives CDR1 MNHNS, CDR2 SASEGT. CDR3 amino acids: CASSEARSRGETQYF. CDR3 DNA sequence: TGTGCCAGCAGTGAAGCGAGGAGTAGAGGAGAGACCCAGTACTTC.

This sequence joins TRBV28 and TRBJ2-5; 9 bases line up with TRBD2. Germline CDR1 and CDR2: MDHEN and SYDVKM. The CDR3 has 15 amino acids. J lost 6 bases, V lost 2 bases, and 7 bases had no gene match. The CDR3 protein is CASSLGGRARKTQYF. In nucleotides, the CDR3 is TGTGCCAGCAGTTTAGGCGGGAGGGCCCGGAAGACCCAGTACTTC.

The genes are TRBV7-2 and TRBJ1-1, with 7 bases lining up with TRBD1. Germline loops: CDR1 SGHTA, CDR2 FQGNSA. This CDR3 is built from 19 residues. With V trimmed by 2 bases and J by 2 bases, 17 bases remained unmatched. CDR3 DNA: TGTGCCAGCAGCTTAAGGCGCCCTGGAGGGGGCGGTGGTAACACTGAAGCTTTCTTT. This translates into CASSLRRPGGGGGNTEAFF.

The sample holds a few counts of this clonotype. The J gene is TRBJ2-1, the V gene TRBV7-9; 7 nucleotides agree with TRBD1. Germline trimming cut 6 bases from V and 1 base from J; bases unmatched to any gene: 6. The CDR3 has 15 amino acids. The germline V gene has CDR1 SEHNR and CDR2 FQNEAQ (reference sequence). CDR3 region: CASRLQGSSYNEQFF. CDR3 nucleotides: TGTGCCAGCAGGTTACAGGGGTCATCCTACAATGAGCAGTTCTTC.

CDR3 residues: CSARDFGQGATGELFF. The CDR3 DNA reads TGCAGTGCTAGAGATTTCGGACAGGGGGCGACCGGGGAGCTGTTTTTT. V is TRBV20-1 and J is TRBJ2-2; 11 nucleotides agree with TRBD1. Germline V gene data show CDR1 as DFQATT and CDR2 as SNEGSKA (reference sequence). Trimming at V came to 0 bases and at J to 5 bases, leaving 5 bases not matched to a gene. This CDR3 has 16 amino acids.

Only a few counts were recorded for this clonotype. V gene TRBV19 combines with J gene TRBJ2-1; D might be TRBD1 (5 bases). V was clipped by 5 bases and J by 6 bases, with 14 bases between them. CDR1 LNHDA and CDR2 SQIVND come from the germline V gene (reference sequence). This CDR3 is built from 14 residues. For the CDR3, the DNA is TGTGCCAGTAGTGCAGCCGACAGTTTCAATGAGCAGTTCTTC. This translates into CASSAADSFNEQFF.

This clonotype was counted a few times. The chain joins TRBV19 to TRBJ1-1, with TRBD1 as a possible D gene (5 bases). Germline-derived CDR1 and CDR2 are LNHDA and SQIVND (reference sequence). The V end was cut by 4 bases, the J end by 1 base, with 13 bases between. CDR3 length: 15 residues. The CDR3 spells CASSSTRDGNTEAFF. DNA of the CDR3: TGTGCCAGTAGTAGCACCCGGGACGGGAACACTGAAGCTTTCTTT.

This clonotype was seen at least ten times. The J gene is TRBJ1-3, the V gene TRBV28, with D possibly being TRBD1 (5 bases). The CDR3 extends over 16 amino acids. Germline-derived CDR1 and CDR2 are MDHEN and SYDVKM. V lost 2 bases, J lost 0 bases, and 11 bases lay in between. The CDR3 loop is CASSLGAAFSGNTIYF. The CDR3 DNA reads TGTGCCAGCAGTTTAGGGGCCGCGTTCTCTGGAAACACCATATATTTT.

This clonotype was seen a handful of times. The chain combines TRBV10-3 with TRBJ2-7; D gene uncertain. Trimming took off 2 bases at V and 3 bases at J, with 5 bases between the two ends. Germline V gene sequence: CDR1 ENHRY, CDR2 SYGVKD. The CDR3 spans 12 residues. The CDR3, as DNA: TGTGCCATCAGTGAGGCGGACTACGAGCAGTACTTC. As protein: CAISEADYEQYF.

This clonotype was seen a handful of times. The CDR3 loop is CSASSGPGLNTEAFF. The CDR3 DNA follows: TGCAGTGCTAGTTCTGGGCCCGGATTGAACACTGAAGCTTTCTTT. V gene TRBV20-1 combines with J gene TRBJ1-1; D unclear. The CDR3 is 15 amino acids. Germline CDR1 is DFQATT and CDR2 is SNEGSKA (reference sequence). Deletions cut 3 bases from V and 0 bases from J, with 14 bases between.

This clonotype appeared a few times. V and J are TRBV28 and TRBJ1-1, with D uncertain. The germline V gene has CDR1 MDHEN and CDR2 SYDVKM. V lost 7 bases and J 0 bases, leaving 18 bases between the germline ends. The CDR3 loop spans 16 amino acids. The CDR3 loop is CASIDLWGLLNTEAFF. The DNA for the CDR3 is TGTGCCAGCATCGATCTCTGGGGTCTACTGAACACTGAAGCTTTCTTT.

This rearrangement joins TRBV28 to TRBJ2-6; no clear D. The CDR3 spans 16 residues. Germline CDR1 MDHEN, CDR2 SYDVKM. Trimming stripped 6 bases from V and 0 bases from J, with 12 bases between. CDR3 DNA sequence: TGTGCCAGCAGATGGGCAGCGAGCTCTGGGGCCAACGTCCTGACTTTC. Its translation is CASRWAASSGANVLTF.

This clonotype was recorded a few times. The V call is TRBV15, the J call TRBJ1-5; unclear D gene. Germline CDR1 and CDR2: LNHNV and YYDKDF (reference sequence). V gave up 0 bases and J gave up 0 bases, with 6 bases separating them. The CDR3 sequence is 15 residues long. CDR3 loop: CATSRDRGSNQPQHF. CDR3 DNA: TGTGCCACCAGCAGAGACCGGGGTAGCAATCAGCCCCAGCATTTT.

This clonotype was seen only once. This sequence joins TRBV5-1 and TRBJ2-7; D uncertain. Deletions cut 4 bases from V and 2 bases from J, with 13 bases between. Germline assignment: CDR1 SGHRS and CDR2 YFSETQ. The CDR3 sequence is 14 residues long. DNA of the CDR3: TGCGCCAGCAGCCTGATCGGCAGTACCTACGAGCAGTACTTC. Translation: CASSLIGSTYEQYF.

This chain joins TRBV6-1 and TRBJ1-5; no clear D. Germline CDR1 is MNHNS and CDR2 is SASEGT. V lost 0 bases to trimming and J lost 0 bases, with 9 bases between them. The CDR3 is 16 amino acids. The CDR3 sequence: CASSEAVGYSNQPQHF. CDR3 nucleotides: TGTGCCAGCAGTGAAGCGGTTGGTTATAGCAATCAGCCCCAGCATTTT.

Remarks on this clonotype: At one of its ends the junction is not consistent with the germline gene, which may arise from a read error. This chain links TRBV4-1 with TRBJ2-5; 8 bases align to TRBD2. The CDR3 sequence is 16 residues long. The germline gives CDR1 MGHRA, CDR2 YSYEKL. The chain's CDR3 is CSSSQDYGGGQETQYF. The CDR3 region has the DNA TGCTCCAGCAGCCAAGATTACGGGGGGGGCCAAGAGACCCAGTACTTC.